A selection of T cell receptor beta chains follows, all from one sample in a study of metastatic and nonmetastatic thyroid tumors. TCRdb reanalyzed the PCR reads with MiXCR. Found here are roughly 14,000 clones, approximately 29% of them singletons; the top ten hold roughly a fifth. The source material was tumor tissue. These receptors came from a female donor with papillary thyroid cancer or a benign thyroid nodule (not recorded which). Some clones in this sample may be carry-over from other donors' samples. Each CDR3 is given with its conserved first and last residue.

v_call: TRBV9
j_call: TRBJ2-7
cdr3_aa: CASSPRAGTGSYEQYF

v_call: TRBV7-9
j_call: TRBJ1-6
cdr3_aa: CASSSSDRNNSPLHF

v_call: TRBV28
j_call: TRBJ2-7
cdr3_aa: CASSPAFVSYEQYF

v_call: TRBV11-2
j_call: TRBJ2-1
cdr3_aa: CASSLDTGTSGQFF

v_call: TRBV5-5
j_call: TRBJ1-1
cdr3_aa: CASSLAMLPGLEAFF

v_call: TRBV6-2/TRBV6-3
j_call: TRBJ1-3
cdr3_aa: CASRPSMGNTIYF

v_call: TRBV12-3/TRBV12-4
j_call: TRBJ2-7
cdr3_aa: CASSFLGQVREQYF

v_call: TRBV11-2
j_call: TRBJ2-7
cdr3_aa: CASSPLIRSADYSGYEQYF

v_call: TRBV6-1
j_call: TRBJ1-1
cdr3_aa: CASSEGGWKTEAFF

v_call: TRBV3-1
j_call: TRBJ1-1
cdr3_aa: CASSQRTVNTEAFF

v_call: TRBV6-1
j_call: TRBJ2-1
cdr3_aa: CASSEAGEGYNEQFF

v_call: TRBV12-3/TRBV12-4
j_call: TRBJ2-3
cdr3_aa: CASSLWQLQDSTDTQYF

v_call: TRBV20-1
j_call: TRBJ1-2
cdr3_aa: CSATPGQGAYGYTF

v_call: TRBV7-2
j_call: TRBJ2-7
cdr3_aa: CASSSSLGTYEQYF

v_call: TRBV5-1
j_call: TRBJ2-7
cdr3_aa: CASSLAPRTAEREAYEQYF

v_call: TRBV6-1
j_call: TRBJ2-7
cdr3_aa: CASSPLGGKYEQYF

v_call: TRBV6-4
j_call: TRBJ2-3
cdr3_aa: CASSESGDSSTDTQYF

v_call: TRBV20-1
j_call: TRBJ2-7
cdr3_aa: CSASDRNSYEQYF

v_call: TRBV3-1
j_call: TRBJ2-7
cdr3_aa: CASSQEGGRTGSYEQYF

v_call: TRBV30
j_call: TRBJ2-7
cdr3_aa: CAWLEDRGLEGQYF

v_call: TRBV7-2
j_call: TRBJ2-7
cdr3_aa: CASSFGVGATYEQYF

v_call: TRBV5-6
j_call: TRBJ2-2
cdr3_aa: CASSLGGTNTGELFF

v_call: TRBV30
j_call: TRBJ1-4
cdr3_aa: CAWNSRINDEKLFF

v_call: TRBV28
j_call: TRBJ1-6
cdr3_aa: CASSWEGNSPLHF

v_call: TRBV5-4
j_call: TRBJ1-2
cdr3_aa: CASSLIQGAGYGYTF

v_call: TRBV24-1
j_call: TRBJ2-3
cdr3_aa: CATSEPLAGVRDTQYF

v_call: TRBV28
j_call: TRBJ2-2
cdr3_aa: CASSLWTANTGELFF

v_call: TRBV24-1
j_call: TRBJ2-7
cdr3_aa: CATSDLHPDSEQYF

v_call: TRBV15
j_call: TRBJ2-3
cdr3_aa: CATSREAKSTDTQYF

v_call: TRBV28
j_call: TRBJ2-7
cdr3_aa: CASSPTQSTVLF

v_call: TRBV18
j_call: TRBJ2-1
cdr3_aa: CASSPSGTSYNEQFF

v_call: TRBV10-2
j_call: TRBJ1-4
cdr3_aa: CASSEGFNEKLFF

v_call: TRBV28
j_call: TRBJ2-7
cdr3_aa: CASSLVDTGLLSYEQYF

v_call: TRBV27
j_call: TRBJ2-1
cdr3_aa: CASITSVGEQFF

v_call: TRBV2
j_call: TRBJ2-2
cdr3_aa: CASSDRSGGPVGELFF

v_call: TRBV9
j_call: TRBJ2-1
cdr3_aa: CASSPPGSNNEQFF

v_call: TRBV5-4
j_call: TRBJ2-3
cdr3_aa: CASSSAGGGYTDTQYF

v_call: TRBV7-9
j_call: TRBJ1-1
cdr3_aa: CASSSFTGGNTEAFF

v_call: TRBV20-1
j_call: TRBJ2-2
cdr3_aa: CSASEVLDPGELFF

v_call: TRBV3-1
j_call: TRBJ2-5
cdr3_aa: CASSQFRETQYF

v_call: TRBV28
j_call: TRBJ2-3
cdr3_aa: CASRPVPAFSTDTPYF

v_call: TRBV4-1
j_call: TRBJ2-3
cdr3_aa: CASSQVPATTDTQYF

v_call: TRBV4-3
j_call: TRBJ1-5
cdr3_aa: CASSQDLWGKQPQHF

v_call: TRBV25-1
j_call: TRBJ1-2
cdr3_aa: CASSTDNYGYTF

v_call: TRBV28
j_call: TRBJ2-3
cdr3_aa: CASRLLGVDTQYF

v_call: TRBV7-6
j_call: TRBJ2-2
cdr3_aa: CASSSGGEIAGELFF

v_call: TRBV30
j_call: TRBJ1-4
cdr3_aa: CAWMAAGSEKLFF

v_call: TRBV7-8
j_call: TRBJ1-2
cdr3_aa: CASSLVGSGYTF

v_call: TRBV6-1
j_call: TRBJ2-1
cdr3_aa: CASSPEGRINEQFF

v_call: TRBV11-2
j_call: TRBJ1-6
cdr3_aa: CASSTGTGGNSPLHF

v_call: TRBV12-3/TRBV12-4
j_call: TRBJ1-2
cdr3_aa: CASRKQDSYGYTF

v_call: TRBV4-2
j_call: TRBJ2-7
cdr3_aa: CASSLEGDGSYEQYF

v_call: TRBV5-1
j_call: TRBJ2-7
cdr3_aa: CASSALQGTTYEQYF

v_call: TRBV2
j_call: TRBJ1-6
cdr3_aa: CASSDLPGSPLHF

v_call: TRBV5-5
j_call: TRBJ2-7
cdr3_aa: CASSLEEEGARSYEQYF

v_call: TRBV6-5
j_call: TRBJ1-2
cdr3_aa: CASSNNYGYTF

v_call: TRBV6-5
j_call: TRBJ2-7
cdr3_aa: CASSYLGSLAGGYEQYF

v_call: TRBV3-1
j_call: TRBJ2-1
cdr3_aa: CASSQDDRAEQFF

v_call: TRBV3-1
j_call: TRBJ2-2
cdr3_aa: CASSQITGELFF

v_call: TRBV2
j_call: TRBJ1-1
cdr3_aa: CASSDLLYTEAFF